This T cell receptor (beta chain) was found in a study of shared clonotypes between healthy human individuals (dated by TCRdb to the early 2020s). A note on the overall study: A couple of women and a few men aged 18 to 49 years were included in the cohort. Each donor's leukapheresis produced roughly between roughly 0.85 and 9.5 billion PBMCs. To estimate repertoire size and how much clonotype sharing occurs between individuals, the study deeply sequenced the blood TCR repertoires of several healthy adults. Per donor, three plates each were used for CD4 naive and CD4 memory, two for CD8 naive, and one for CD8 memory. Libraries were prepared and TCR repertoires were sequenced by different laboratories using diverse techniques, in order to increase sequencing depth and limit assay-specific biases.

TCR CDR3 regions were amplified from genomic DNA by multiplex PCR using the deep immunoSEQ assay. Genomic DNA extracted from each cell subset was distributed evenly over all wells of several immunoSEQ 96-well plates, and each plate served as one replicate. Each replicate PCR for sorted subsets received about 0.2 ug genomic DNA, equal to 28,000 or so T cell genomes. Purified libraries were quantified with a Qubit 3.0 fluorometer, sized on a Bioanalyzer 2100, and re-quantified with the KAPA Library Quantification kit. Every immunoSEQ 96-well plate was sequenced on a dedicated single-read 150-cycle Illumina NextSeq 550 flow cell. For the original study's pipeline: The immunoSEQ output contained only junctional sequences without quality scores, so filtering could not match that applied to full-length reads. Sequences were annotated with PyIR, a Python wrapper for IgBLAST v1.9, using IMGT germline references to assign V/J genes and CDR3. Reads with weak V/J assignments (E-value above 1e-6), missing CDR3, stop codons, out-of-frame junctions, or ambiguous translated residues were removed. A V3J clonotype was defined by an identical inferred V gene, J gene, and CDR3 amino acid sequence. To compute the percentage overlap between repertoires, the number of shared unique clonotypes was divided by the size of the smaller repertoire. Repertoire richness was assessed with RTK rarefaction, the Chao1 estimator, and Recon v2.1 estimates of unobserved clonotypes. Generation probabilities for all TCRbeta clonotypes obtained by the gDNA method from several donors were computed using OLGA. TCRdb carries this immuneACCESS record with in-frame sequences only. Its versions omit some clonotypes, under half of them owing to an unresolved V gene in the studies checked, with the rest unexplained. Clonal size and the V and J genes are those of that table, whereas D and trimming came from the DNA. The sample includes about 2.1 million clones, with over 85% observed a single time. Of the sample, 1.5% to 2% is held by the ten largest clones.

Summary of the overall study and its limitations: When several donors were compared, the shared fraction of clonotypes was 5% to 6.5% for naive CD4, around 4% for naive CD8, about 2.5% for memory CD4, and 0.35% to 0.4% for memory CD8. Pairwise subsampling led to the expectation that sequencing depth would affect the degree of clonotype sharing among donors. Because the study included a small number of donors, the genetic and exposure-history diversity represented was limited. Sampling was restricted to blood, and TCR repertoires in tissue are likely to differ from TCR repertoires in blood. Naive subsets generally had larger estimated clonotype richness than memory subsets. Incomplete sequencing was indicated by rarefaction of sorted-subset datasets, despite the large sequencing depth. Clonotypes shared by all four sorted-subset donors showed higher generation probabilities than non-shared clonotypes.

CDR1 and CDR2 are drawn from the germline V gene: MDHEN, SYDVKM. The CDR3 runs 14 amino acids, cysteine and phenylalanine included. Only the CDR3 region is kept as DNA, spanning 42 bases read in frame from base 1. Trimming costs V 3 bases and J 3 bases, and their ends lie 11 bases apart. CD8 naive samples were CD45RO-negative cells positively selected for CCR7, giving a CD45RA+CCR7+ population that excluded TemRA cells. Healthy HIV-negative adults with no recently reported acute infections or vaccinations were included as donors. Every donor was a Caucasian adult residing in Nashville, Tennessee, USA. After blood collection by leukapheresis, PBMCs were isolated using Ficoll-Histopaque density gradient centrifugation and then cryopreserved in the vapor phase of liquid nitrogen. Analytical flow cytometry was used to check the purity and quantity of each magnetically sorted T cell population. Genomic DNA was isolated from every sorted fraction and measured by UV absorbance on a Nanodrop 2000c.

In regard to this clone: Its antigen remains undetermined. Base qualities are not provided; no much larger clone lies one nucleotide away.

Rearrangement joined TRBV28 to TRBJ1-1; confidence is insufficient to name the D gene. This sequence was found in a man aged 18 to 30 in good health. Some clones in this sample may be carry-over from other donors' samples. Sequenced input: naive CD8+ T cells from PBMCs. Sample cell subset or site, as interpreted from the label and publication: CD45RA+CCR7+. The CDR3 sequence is CASSFHGEDTEAFF. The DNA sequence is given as TGTGCCAGCAGTTTTCACGGGGAGGACACTGAAGCTTTCTTT.